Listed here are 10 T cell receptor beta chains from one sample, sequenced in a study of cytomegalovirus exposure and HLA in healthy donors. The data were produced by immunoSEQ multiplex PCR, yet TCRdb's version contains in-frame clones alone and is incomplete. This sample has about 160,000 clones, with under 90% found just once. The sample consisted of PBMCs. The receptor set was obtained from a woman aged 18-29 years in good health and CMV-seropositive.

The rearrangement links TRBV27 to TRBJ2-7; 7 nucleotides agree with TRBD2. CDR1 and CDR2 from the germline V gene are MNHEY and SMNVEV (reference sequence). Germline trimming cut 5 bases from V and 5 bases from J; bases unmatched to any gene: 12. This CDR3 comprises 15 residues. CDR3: CASSLTDGRQNEQYF. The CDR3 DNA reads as TGTGCCAGCAGTCTTACCGACGGGAGGCAGAACGAGCAGTACTTC.

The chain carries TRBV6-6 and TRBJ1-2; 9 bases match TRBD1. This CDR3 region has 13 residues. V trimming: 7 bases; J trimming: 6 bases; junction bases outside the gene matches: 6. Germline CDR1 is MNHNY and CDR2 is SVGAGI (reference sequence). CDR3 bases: TGTGCCAGCATAAAACAGGGGGCGGATGGCTACACCTTC. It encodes CASIKQGADGYTF.

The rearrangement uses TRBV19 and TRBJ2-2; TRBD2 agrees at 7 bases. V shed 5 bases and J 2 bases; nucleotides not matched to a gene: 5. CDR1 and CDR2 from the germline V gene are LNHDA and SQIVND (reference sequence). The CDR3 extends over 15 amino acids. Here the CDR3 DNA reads TGTGCCAGTAGTCGGCGGGGGATTAACACCGGGGAGCTGTTTTTT. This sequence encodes CASSRRGINTGELFF. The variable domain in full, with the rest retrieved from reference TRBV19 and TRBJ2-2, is DGGITQSPKYLFRKEGQNVTLSCEQNLNHDAMYWYRQDPGQGLRLIYYSQIVNDFQKGDIAEGYSVSREKKESFPLTVTSAQKNPTAFYLCASSRRGINTGELFFGEGSRLTVL.

The CDR3 sequence is CAWRHGDWNQPQHF. In DNA form, the CDR3 reads TGTGCCTGGAGGCACGGGGATTGGAATCAGCCCCAGCATTTT. The J gene is TRBJ1-5, the V gene TRBV30, with D unresolved. V gave up 3 bases and J gave up 4 bases, with 13 bases separating them. Germline V gene data show CDR1 as GTSNPN and CDR2 as SVGIG (reference sequence). The CDR3 has 14 amino acids.

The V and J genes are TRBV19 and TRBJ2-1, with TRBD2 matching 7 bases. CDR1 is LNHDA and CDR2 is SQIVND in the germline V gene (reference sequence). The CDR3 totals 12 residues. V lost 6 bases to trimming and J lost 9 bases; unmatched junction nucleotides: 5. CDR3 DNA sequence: TGTGCCAGTAGGGGCGGGGGTGTTGAGCAGTTCTTC. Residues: CASRGGGVEQFF.

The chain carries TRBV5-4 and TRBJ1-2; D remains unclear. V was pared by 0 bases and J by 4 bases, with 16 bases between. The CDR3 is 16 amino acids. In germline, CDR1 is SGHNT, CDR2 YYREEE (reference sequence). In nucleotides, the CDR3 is TGTGCCAGCAGCTTGGGCGGAACTCCCTTACTCTATGGCTACACCTTC. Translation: CASSLGGTPLLYGYTF. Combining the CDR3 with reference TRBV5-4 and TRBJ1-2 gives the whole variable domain ETGVTQSPTHLIKTRGQQVTLRCSSQSGHNTVSWYQQALGQGPQFIFQYYREEENGRGNFPPRFSGLQFPNYSSELNVNALELDDSALYLCASSLGGTPLLYGYTFGSGTRLTVV.

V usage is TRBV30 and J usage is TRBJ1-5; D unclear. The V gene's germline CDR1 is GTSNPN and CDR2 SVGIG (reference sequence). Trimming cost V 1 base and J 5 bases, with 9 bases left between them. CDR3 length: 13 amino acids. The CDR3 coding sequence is TGTGCCTGGAGTGGGGCCGAGTATCAGCCCCAGCATTTT. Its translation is CAWSGAEYQPQHF.

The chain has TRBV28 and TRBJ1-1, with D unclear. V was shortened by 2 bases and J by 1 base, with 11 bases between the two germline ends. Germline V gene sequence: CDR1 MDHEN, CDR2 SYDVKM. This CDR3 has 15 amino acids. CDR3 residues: CASSLVDPGNTEAFF. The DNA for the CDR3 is TGTGCCAGCAGTTTAGTGGATCCGGGGAACACTGAAGCTTTCTTT.

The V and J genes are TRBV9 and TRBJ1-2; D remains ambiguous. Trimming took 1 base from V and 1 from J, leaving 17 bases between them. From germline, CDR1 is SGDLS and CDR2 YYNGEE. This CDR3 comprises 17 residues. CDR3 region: CASSVSRSAVGNYGYTF. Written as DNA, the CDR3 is TGTGCCAGCAGCGTAAGCCGTTCAGCGGTTGGTAACTATGGCTACACCTTC.

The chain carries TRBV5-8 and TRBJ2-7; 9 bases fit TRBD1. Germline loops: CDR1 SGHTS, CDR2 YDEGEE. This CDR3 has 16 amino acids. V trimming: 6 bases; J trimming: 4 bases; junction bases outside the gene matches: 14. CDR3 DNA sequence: TGTGCCAGCATCGACACTCTGGACAGGGGATTGTACGAGCAGTACTTC. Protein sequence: CASIDTLDRGLYEQYF.